Listed below are T cell receptor beta chains from one sample, sequenced in a study of T cells in Graves' hyperthyroidism and ophthalmopathy. TCRdb re-called the multiplex PCR reads through MiXCR, storing one row per CDR3 protein. The data hold roughly 600,000 distinct CDR3 sequences, with 13% to 15% observed a single time. Material for sequencing was blood. The receptors were gathered from a woman in her 50s with Graves' ophthalmopathy. CDR3s include the opening cysteine and the closing phenylalanine or tryptophan. The D gene is left open where the match is weak. Part of the rows lack a size; the others show once, few, many or a class for expanded clones.

TRBV24-1,-,many,TRBJ2-3,TGTGCCACCAGTGATTCTCCCCTGGGTTACACAGATACGCAGTATTTT,CATSDSPLGYTDTQYF
TRBV5-1,-,-,TRBJ1-1,TGCGCCAGCAGACCCCCCGGGGGCGCCGGCACTGAAGCTTTCTTT,CASRPPGGAGTEAFF
TRBV6-2/TRBV6-3,TRBD1,many,TRBJ2-5,TGTGCCAGCACTCGGGACAGGGGGCATCAAGAGACCCAGTACTTC,CASTRDRGHQETQYF
TRBV7-2,TRBD2,few,TRBJ2-5,TGTGCCAGCAGCTTATTAGCGGGAGGGGATCAAGGGACCCAGTACTTC,CASSLLAGGDQGTQYF
TRBV14,-,-,TRBJ1-4,TGTGCCAGCAGCCAAGTACTCGCAACAAATGAAAAACTGTTTTTT,CASSQVLATNEKLFF
TRBV7-2,-,-,TRBJ2-1,TGTGCCAGCAGCCAGGGGGGACAGCACAACAATGAGCAGTTCTTC,CASSQGGQHNNEQFF
TRBV28,-,many,TRBJ2-2,TGTGCCAGCAGTTTATTTGGGGTTTCTGGGGAGCTGTTTTTT,CASSLFGVSGELFF
TRBV19,TRBD1,few,TRBJ2-5,TGTGCCAGTAGTATTGAGACAGGGGGAGACGAGACCCAGTACTTC,CASSIETGGDETQYF
TRBV5-1,-,-,TRBJ2-2,TGCGCCAGCACCGCAGACACCCCCGGTCCCAACACCGGGGAGCTGTTTTTT,CASTADTPGPNTGELFF
TRBV29-1,-,few,TRBJ2-1,TGCAGCGTTATACAGGGTAGCGATGAGCAGTTCTTC,CSVIQGSDEQFF
TRBV5-1,-,-,TRBJ1-1,TGCGCCAGCAGCTTGCGGGTCCAACCAACTGAAGCTTTCTTT,CASSLRVQPTEAFF
TRBV28,TRBD1,many,TRBJ2-5,TGTGCCAGCAGTACCAGACAGGGGATCGGGGAGACCCAGTACTTC,CASSTRQGIGETQYF
TRBV2,-,many,TRBJ1-2,TGTGCCAGCACCCCCCGCCCGATCGACTATGGCTACACCTTC,CASTPRPIDYGYTF
TRBV6-2/TRBV6-3,-,many,TRBJ2-7,TGTGCCAGCAGTTACGCCGACTATCTTAACGAGCAGTACTTC,CASSYADYLNEQYF
TRBV7-3,TRBD2,many,TRBJ2-1,TGTGCCAGCAGCTTAAGTTGGCTAGCGGGAGGAGGTGAGCAGTTCTTC,CASSLSWLAGGGEQFF
TRBV30,-,many,TRBJ1-1,TGTGCCTGGAGTTTCCGTAGCGACACTGAAGCTTTCTTT,CAWSFRSDTEAFF
TRBV12-5,-,-,TRBJ2-7,TGTGCTAGTGGCCTTGGACAGGACTACCCTCGCGAGCAGTACTTC,CASGLGQDYPREQYF
TRBV12-3/TRBV12-4,-,-,TRBJ2-6,TGTGCCAGCAGTTTAGTTAGCGGTCCCAGGGCGGGAGGGGCCAACGTCCTGACTTTC,CASSLVSGPRAGGANVLTF
TRBV7-9,-,few,TRBJ2-3,TGTGCCAGCAGCCGTACTTCAGGGTTCGTCGCGCAGTATTTT,CASSRTSGFVAQYF
TRBV28,-,many,TRBJ1-2,TGTGCCAGCAGTTTATACACACAGGCTTTGGAGGTGGGAGGCTACACCTTC,CASSLYTQALEVGGYTF
TRBV27,TRBD1,many,TRBJ1-5,TGTGCCAGCAGAATTTTGAGTTTAGGACAGGGAGGAGGAGGCGGGAATCAGCCCCAGCATTTT,CASRILSLGQGGGGGNQPQHF
TRBV7-8,TRBD2,few,TRBJ2-1,TGTGCCAGCAGCTTAAGGGGACTAGGATTCGATGAGCAGTTCTTC,CASSLRGLGFDEQFF
TRBV10-3,TRBD1,once,TRBJ1-2,TGTGCCATCAGTTATGACAGGGCCAACTATGGCTACACCTTC,CAISYDRANYGYTF
TRBV28,TRBD2,many,TRBJ2-7,TGTGCCAGCAGACCCAGGACTAGGGGCTACGAGCAGTACTTC,CASRPRTRGYEQYF
TRBV4-1,-,few,TRBJ2-1,TGCGCCAGCAGCCAGAAGGGCGAGCAGTTCTTC,CASSQKGEQFF
TRBV6-2/TRBV6-3,-,many,TRBJ2-2,TGTGCCAGCAGCAAGACAGGTTTTGGTTCCTCAACTTCTTCGAACACCGGGGAGCTGTTTTTT,CASSKTGFGSSTSSNTGELFF
TRBV27,-,many,TRBJ2-7,TGTGCCAGCAGTTTATCCAGGCTAGCGACCTACGAGCAGTACTTC,CASSLSRLATYEQYF
TRBV28,-,many,TRBJ1-2,TGTGCCAGCAGCGTGGCAGGGAGCGGCTACACCTTC,CASSVAGSGYTF
TRBV16,-,few,TRBJ1-2,TGTGCCAGCAGCCCCCCCCTGGCCAGGGACGATGGCTACACCTTC,CASSPPLARDDGYTF
TRBV20-1,-,many,TRBJ1-5,TGCAGTGCTAGGGGTCTCGGCCAGACTTATAGCAATCAGCCCCAGCATTTT,CSARGLGQTYSNQPQHF
TRBV5-8,-,-,TRBJ2-5,TGTGCCAGCAGCCCGGGGGGCAGGGGGGGTTCGGAGACCCAGTACTTC,CASSPGGRGGSETQYF
TRBV9,-,many,TRBJ1-1,TGTGCCAGCAGCTTCCGTTCTACTGAAGCTTTCTTT,CASSFRSTEAFF
TRBV6-2/TRBV6-3,-,-,TRBJ1-2,TGTGCCAGCAGTGGACCGGGACAACACTATGGCTACACCTTC,CASSGPGQHYGYTF
TRBV20-1,TRBD2,few,TRBJ2-1,TGCAGTGCTAGAGTTAGCGGGAGCCACAATGAGCAGTTCTTC,CSARVSGSHNEQFF
TRBV27,TRBD1,-,TRBJ2-5,TGTGCCAGCAGCCACGGGACAGGGAGGAAGACCCAGTACTTC,CASSHGTGRKTQYF
TRBV6-1,TRBD1,-,TRBJ2-3,TGTGCCAGCAGCCACCGCAGGTTGGGACAGCGACAAGATACGCAGTATTTT,CASSHRRLGQRQDTQYF
TRBV3-2,-,-,TRBJ2-3,TGTGCCAGCAGCCAAGGAGTCAGCGGCCCTAGCACAGATACGCAGTATTTT,CASSQGVSGPSTDTQYF
TRBV15,TRBD2,-,TRBJ2-3,TGTGCCACCAGCAGAGCCGGGACTAATCAACATCAGTATTTT,CATSRAGTNQHQYF